A single sample gave rise to the 4 T cell receptor beta chains below, sequenced in a study. TCRdb called the 5' RACE reads again in MiXCR, with one record for every CDR3 protein. Of approximately 37,000 distinct CDR3 sequences in the sample, approximately 19% were seen once. Sequenced input: naive CD4+ T cells sorted from a lymph node. Described subset: naive CD4+ T cells, CD4+CD45RA+CD25-. These receptors originate from a female donor with breast cancer.

Regarding this clonotype: One base away lies a much larger clone, so this may be a sequencing read error. The rearrangement uses TRBV5-6 and TRBJ2-3; 10 nucleotides line up with TRBD2. The CDR3 spans 15 residues. CDR1 and CDR2 from the germline V gene are SGHDT and YYEEEE. V lost 4 bases and J lost 6; bases outside the gene matches: 8. The CDR3 reads CASSLTSGSRDTQYF. As DNA, the CDR3 is TGTGCCAGCAGCCTGACTAGCGGGTCGCGGGATACGCAGTATTTT.

This clonotype showed up just a few times. The chain is built from TRBV12-3 or TRBV12-4 and TRBJ1-5; 7 nucleotides line up with TRBD1. Losses at the gene ends were 2 bases for V and 1 base for J; bases not matched to a gene: 11. This CDR3 is 18 amino acids long. CDR3 residues: CASSLRQGTLRSNQPQHF. DNA of the CDR3: TGTGCCAGCAGTTTACGACAGGGTACGTTGAGGAGCAATCAGCCCCAGCATTTT.

Comment on this clonotype: Compared with germline, one end of the junction differs, possibly owing to a read error. The chain uses TRBV28 and TRBJ1-4, with D unresolved. The V gene's germline CDR1 is MDHEN and CDR2 SYDVKM. The CDR3 spans 11 residues. This CDR3 reads CASSQNEKLLF. Written as DNA, the CDR3 is TGTGCCAGCAGTCAGAATGAAAAACTGCTTTTT.

The table lists this clonotype with many counts. V gene TRBV6-5 combines with J gene TRBJ1-2, with TRBD1 matching 7 bases. CDR3 length: 14 amino acids. V shed 4 bases, J shed 6 bases, and the junction held 8 bases outside the gene matches. The germline V gene encodes CDR1 MNHEY and CDR2 SVGAGI. This CDR3 reads CASSLQSGGNGYTF. CDR3 sequence (DNA): TGTGCCAGCAGTTTACAATCAGGGGGTAATGGCTACACCTTC.